A selection of T cell receptor beta chains follows, all from one sample in a study of blood T cell repertoires in COVID-19. Repertoires were generated with immunoSEQ multiplex PCR, while TCRdb's copy carries only in-frame clones and drops some. Of about 47,000 clones in the sample, roughly four fifths were seen once. Specimen: peripheral blood. Receptors were obtained from a man aged 55-75 years with active COVID-19. The CDR3 runs from the conserved cysteine through the conserved F or W. A D gene is named only where the DNA matches it firmly. Clone size is stated in some rows and not others, as once, few, many or a class when expanded.

TRBD2	once	TRBV6-4	TRBJ2-3	CASSESSGGNTDTQYF	TGTGCCAGCAGTGAATCTAGCGGGGGGAACACAGATACGCAGTATTTT
TRBD2	NA	TRBV18	TRBJ2-2	CASSHLTSGSTGELFF	TGTGCCAGCTCACACCTTACTAGCGGGAGCACCGGGGAGCTGTTTTTT
NA	NA	TRBV19	TRBJ1-2	CASSINQGNGYTF	TGTGCCAGTAGTATAAACCAGGGGAATGGCTACACCTTC
TRBD2	NA	TRBV10-1	TRBJ2-5	CAMLLAGEDETQYF	TGCGCCATGCTTTTAGCGGGAGAGGACGAGACCCAGTACTTC
TRBD2	NA	TRBV19	TRBJ2-7	CASSINVGGRNSEQYF	TGTGCCAGTAGTATTAACGTGGGGGGGAGGAACAGCGAGCAGTACTTC
TRBD1	NA	TRBV10-3	TRBJ2-7	CATGGRAYEQYF	TGTGCCACAGGGGGAAGAGCCTACGAGCAGTACTTC
NA	NA	TRBV2	TRBJ1-5	CASRGLLNQPQHF	TGTGCCAGCAGGGGACTTTTGAATCAGCCCCAGCATTTT
TRBD1	NA	TRBV3-1/TRBV3-2	TRBJ1-1	CASSQGTGKAFF	TGTGCCAGCAGCCAAGGGACAGGGAAAGCTTTCTTT
NA	NA	TRBV9	TRBJ2-2	CASTVANTGELFF	TGTGCCAGCACGGTAGCGAACACCGGGGAGCTGTTTTTT
TRBD1	NA	TRBV28	TRBJ2-6	CASSLFGTVTGANVLTF	TGTGCCAGCAGTTTATTTGGGACAGTAACTGGGGCCAACGTCCTGACTTTC
NA	once	TRBV6-5	TRBJ2-5	CASRAPPQETQYF	TGTGCCAGCAGAGCCCCTCCCCAAGAGACCCAGTACTTC
NA	NA	TRBV5-6	TRBJ2-3	CASSLGLGAQYTQYF	TGTGCCAGCAGCCTCGGTCTGGGGGCGCAATATACGCAGTATTTT
NA	NA	TRBV12-1	TRBJ1-4	CASSSDTGTGGEKLFF	TGTGCCAGCAGCTCCGACACCGGGACAGGGGGCGAAAAACTGTTTTTT
NA	once	TRBV27	TRBJ1-2	CASSFIGGESSNYGYTF	TGTGCCAGCAGTTTTATAGGCGGGGAGTCTTCTAACTATGGCTACACCTTC
TRBD2	NA	TRBV4-2	TRBJ2-7	CASSQALAGGALTYEQYF	TGTGCCAGCAGCCAAGCATTAGCGGGGGGGGCCCTAACCTACGAGCAGTACTTC
NA	few	TRBV2	TRBJ1-5	CASSLEYSNQPQHF	TGTGCCAGCAGTCTAGAATATAGCAATCAGCCCCAGCATTTT
TRBD1	NA	TRBV28	TRBJ1-4	CASSFAGGGNEKLFF	TGTGCCAGCAGTTTCGCAGGGGGCGGGAATGAAAAACTGTTTTTT
NA	NA	TRBV9	TRBJ2-5	CASSLRMGAQETQYF	TGTGCCAGCAGTCTTCGGATGGGGGCGCAAGAGACCCAGTACTTC
NA	NA	TRBV19	TRBJ2-5	CASSFGLGETQYF	TGTGCCAGTAGTTTTGGCCTCGGGGAGACCCAGTACTTC
NA	NA	TRBV9	TRBJ2-1	CASSVDSYNEQFF	TGTGCCAGCAGCGTTGACTCATACAATGAGCAGTTCTTC
TRBD1	NA	TRBV19	TRBJ2-3	CASSTGTGGTQYF	TGTGCCAGTAGTACCGGGACAGGGGGAACGCAGTATTTT
TRBD1	medium-sized	TRBV7-3	TRBJ2-1	CASSLRGRTGGPRHEQFF	TGTGCCAGCAGCTTAAGAGGGAGAACAGGGGGTCCGCGGCATGAGCAGTTCTTC
NA	NA	TRBV6-5	TRBJ1-1	CASRWDRTVNTEAFF	TGTGCCAGCAGGTGGGATCGGACAGTGAACACTGAAGCTTTCTTT
NA	NA	TRBV7-2	TRBJ1-4	CASSLAGPNEKLFF	TGTGCCAGCAGCTTGGCAGGCCCTAATGAAAAACTGTTTTTT
NA	NA	TRBV11-2	TRBJ1-1	CASRDRRNTEAFF	TGTGCCAGCCGCGACAGGAGGAACACTGAAGCTTTCTTT
TRBD1	NA	TRBV4-1	TRBJ2-7	CASSQDPRQGHEQYF	TGCGCCAGCAGCCAAGATCCGAGACAGGGTCACGAGCAGTACTTC
NA	NA	TRBV28	TRBJ2-3	CASSPRGQPRDTQYF	TGTGCCAGCAGTCCCAGAGGACAGCCCAGAGATACGCAGTATTTT
NA	NA	TRBV6-5	TRBJ2-7	CASSSSFEQYF	TGTGCCAGCAGTTCTAGCTTCGAGCAGTACTTC
TRBD2	NA	TRBV7-8	TRBJ2-5	CASSLAGTSRNMEETQYF	TGTGCCAGCAGCTTAGCAGGGACTAGCCGGAATATGGAAGAGACCCAGTACTTC
TRBD1	NA	TRBV12-3/TRBV12-4	TRBJ1-4	CASVGTGGEKLFF	TGTGCCAGCGTCGGGACAGGGGGAGAAAAACTGTTTTTT
TRBD1	once	TRBV7-8	TRBJ2-2	CASSLAGQGVSGELFF	TGTGCCAGCAGCTTAGCAGGACAGGGAGTCTCCGGGGAGCTGTTTTTT
TRBD2	NA	TRBV5-1	TRBJ2-2	CASSAGTSDTGELFF	TGCGCCAGCAGCGCCGGGACTAGTGACACCGGGGAGCTGTTTTTT
NA	NA	TRBV25-1	TRBJ1-2	CASSESGLSLRGYTF	TGTGCCAGCAGTGAATCAGGACTTAGCTTGAGGGGCTACACCTTC
NA	NA	TRBV7-9	TRBJ1-1	CASSASNYAEAFF	TGTGCCAGCAGCGCCTCTAATTACGCTGAAGCTTTCTTT
NA	NA	TRBV5-4	TRBJ2-3	CASSLGGRGDTQYF	TGTGCCAGCAGTCTAGGGGGACGGGGAGATACGCAGTATTTT
TRBD2	NA	TRBV30	TRBJ2-3	CAWSVAGADTQYF	TGTGCCTGGAGTGTCGCGGGAGCAGATACGCAGTATTTT
NA	few	TRBV2	TRBJ1-2	CASSESPSGGPPYGYTF	TGTGCCAGCAGTGAAAGCCCAAGTGGGGGCCCTCCCTATGGCTACACCTTC
TRBD1	NA	TRBV5-8	TRBJ1-5	CASSRRGTGLVQPQHF	TGTGCCAGCAGCCGACGAGGGACAGGGTTAGTACAGCCCCAGCATTTT
NA	once	TRBV7-8	TRBJ1-3	CASSPTGYSGNTIYF	TGTGCCAGCAGTCCTACAGGGTACTCTGGAAACACCATATATTTT
NA	NA	TRBV27	TRBJ1-6	CASAVPGVNSPLHF	TGTGCCTCCGCCGTCCCAGGGGTTAATTCACCCCTCCACTTT